This is a list of T cell receptor beta chains from one sample in a study of T cell responses to AZD1222 COVID-19 vaccine. The assay was immunoSEQ multiplex PCR, and TCRdb's table has in-frame clones only and misses some. The profile shows about 110,000 clones, 87% of them singletons. The sequencing here drew on peripheral blood, taken on day 0 of AZD1222 vaccination. These receptors all stem from an adult in good health. Both conserved end residues are part of each CDR3. Each record gives: CDR3 DNA, CDR3 protein, J gene, clone size, D gene, V gene. The D gene is left open where the match is weak. Size tells how often a clone was seen (once, few, many) or the class of an expanded clone, and some rows leave it out.

DNA: TGTGCCAGCGGCAACAGGGATTTGTTTAATGAGCAGTTCTTC
CDR3: CASGNRDLFNEQFF
J: TRBJ2-1
size: once
D: NA
V: TRBV6-5

DNA: TGTGCCAGCAGCGTAGATTCCTTGCGGGGGGCCAACAATGAGCAGTTCTTC
CDR3: CASSVDSLRGANNEQFF
J: TRBJ2-1
size: NA
D: TRBD2
V: TRBV9

DNA: TGTGCCAGCTCACCACCGTCCGTAGGGAACACTGAAGCTTTCTTT
CDR3: CASSPPSVGNTEAFF
J: TRBJ1-1
size: few
D: NA
V: TRBV18

DNA: TGTGCCAGCAGTGGGATCAGGGGGAGGAACACTGAAGCTTTCTTT
CDR3: CASSGIRGRNTEAFF
J: TRBJ1-1
size: NA
D: TRBD1
V: TRBV28

DNA: TGTGCCAGCAGCTTAATGGACAGGGGGTTGAACACTGAAGCTTTCTTT
CDR3: CASSLMDRGLNTEAFF
J: TRBJ1-1
size: NA
D: TRBD1
V: TRBV7-3

DNA: TGCAGCGTTGCGGGGACAGGGAACTATGGCTACACCTTC
CDR3: CSVAGTGNYGYTF
J: TRBJ1-2
size: NA
D: TRBD1
V: TRBV29-1

DNA: TGTGCCAGCAGCGCCCTAGCTAGGGCGGGAGGGCCCGATACGCAGTATTTT
CDR3: CASSALARAGGPDTQYF
J: TRBJ2-3
size: NA
D: TRBD2
V: TRBV9

DNA: TGCGCCAGCAGCCTGTCCTCCGGGTACGAGCAGTACTTC
CDR3: CASSLSSGYEQYF
J: TRBJ2-7
size: NA
D: NA
V: TRBV5-1

DNA: TGTGCCAGTAGTATAGGGGGGTCGGGGGCCGGTCAGCCCCAGCATTTT
CDR3: CASSIGGSGAGQPQHF
J: TRBJ1-5
size: NA
D: NA
V: TRBV19

DNA: TGTGCCAGCAGCGTAGATCCGGGGGTAGGGACTGAAGCTTTCTTT
CDR3: CASSVDPGVGTEAFF
J: TRBJ1-1
size: NA
D: NA
V: TRBV9

DNA: TGTGCCAGCAGCCACGACAGGGGGGCTGAAGCTTTCTTT
CDR3: CASSHDRGAEAFF
J: TRBJ1-1
size: NA
D: TRBD1
V: TRBV7-3

DNA: TGTGCCAGCGGACTGACCTATAATTCACCCCTCCACTTT
CDR3: CASGLTYNSPLHF
J: TRBJ1-6
size: NA
D: NA
V: TRBV12-3/TRBV12-4

DNA: TGTGCCAGCAGCCAAGATGCCGCAGGGGGGCGCGTATATGGAAACACCATATATTTT
CDR3: CASSQDAAGGRVYGNTIYF
J: TRBJ1-3
size: few
D: TRBD1
V: TRBV3-1/TRBV3-2

DNA: TGTGCCAGTAGTACCCGCCCCGCTAACTATGGCTACACCTTC
CDR3: CASSTRPANYGYTF
J: TRBJ1-2
size: NA
D: NA
V: TRBV19

DNA: TGTGCCAGCAGCCTGCCGGACGCTAACTATGGCTACACCTTC
CDR3: CASSLPDANYGYTF
J: TRBJ1-2
size: once
D: NA
V: TRBV5-6

DNA: TGTGCCAGCTCACCAACCAGCACTGAAGCTTTCTTT
CDR3: CASSPTSTEAFF
J: TRBJ1-1
size: once
D: NA
V: TRBV18

DNA: TGCGCCAGCAGCTTGGTAGGGGTCCTGAACACTGAAGCTTTCTTT
CDR3: CASSLVGVLNTEAFF
J: TRBJ1-1
size: NA
D: NA
V: TRBV5-1

DNA: TGTGCCAGCAGTCGTGGGCAGGGGGACAAAAACATTCAGTACTTC
CDR3: CASSRGQGDKNIQYF
J: TRBJ2-4
size: NA
D: TRBD1
V: TRBV6-6

DNA: TGTGCCAGCAGCGTAGCAGGGGGGGACGAAGCTTTCTTT
CDR3: CASSVAGGDEAFF
J: TRBJ1-1
size: NA
D: TRBD1
V: TRBV9

DNA: TGTGCCAGCAGCTCGGGACTCCCCATGAACACCGGGGAGCTGTTTTTT
CDR3: CASSSGLPMNTGELFF
J: TRBJ2-2
size: NA
D: NA
V: TRBV7-2

DNA: TGTGCCAGCTCACCGATCCGGGTTAACACTGAAGCTTTCTTT
CDR3: CASSPIRVNTEAFF
J: TRBJ1-1
size: once
D: NA
V: TRBV18

DNA: TGTGCCAGCAGCGTAGAAGGGACGCTTTACGCAGATACGCAGTATTTT
CDR3: CASSVEGTLYADTQYF
J: TRBJ2-3
size: NA
D: NA
V: TRBV9

DNA: TGTGCCAGCAGTGAAATAGGGGGGAGGCAGTCCTACGAGCAGTACTTC
CDR3: CASSEIGGRQSYEQYF
J: TRBJ2-7
size: few
D: NA
V: TRBV6-1

DNA: TGCGCCAGCAGCCTTACTTCCCCGACTAGCGGGATTAGTCAGGCCGGGGAGCTGTTTTTT
CDR3: CASSLTSPTSGISQAGELFF
J: TRBJ2-2
size: once
D: TRBD2
V: TRBV23-1

DNA: TGTGCCAGCAGTTTAGGCGGGGGCCCTCACCTATCACCCCTCCACTTT
CDR3: CASSLGGGPHLSPLHF
J: TRBJ1-6
size: NA
D: NA
V: TRBV28

DNA: TGTGCCAGCAGCTTCCCGGGGGCGGGGGAGACCCAGTACTTC
CDR3: CASSFPGAGETQYF
J: TRBJ2-5
size: NA
D: NA
V: TRBV11-3

DNA: TGCAGTGCTAGTCAGGCTAGCGGGTTCTTCGAGCAGTACTTC
CDR3: CSASQASGFFEQYF
J: TRBJ2-7
size: NA
D: TRBD2
V: TRBV20-1

DNA: TGTGCCACCCGACAGCCAGAAACGACCTATGGCTACACCTTC
CDR3: CATRQPETTYGYTF
J: TRBJ1-2
size: NA
D: NA
V: TRBV19

DNA: TGTGCCAGCAGTGAAGCGGGTGGGGAAGAAAAACTGTTTTTT
CDR3: CASSEAGGEEKLFF
J: TRBJ1-4
size: NA
D: NA
V: TRBV6-1

DNA: TGTGCCAGCAACCGTCACAGGGGGCAAGGGAACACTGAAGCTTTCTTT
CDR3: CASNRHRGQGNTEAFF
J: TRBJ1-1
size: NA
D: TRBD1
V: TRBV5-4

DNA: TGTGCCAGCAGTTCGGACAGGGCAAATACGCAGTATTTT
CDR3: CASSSDRANTQYF
J: TRBJ2-3
size: NA
D: TRBD1
V: TRBV6-5

DNA: TGTGCCAGCAGTTTGGGACAAGGGAATTCACCCCTCCACTTT
CDR3: CASSLGQGNSPLHF
J: TRBJ1-6
size: NA
D: NA
V: TRBV28

DNA: TGCAGCGTCTCGGACGGGCTCCTCGGCAATCAGCCCCAGCATTTT
CDR3: CSVSDGLLGNQPQHF
J: TRBJ1-5
size: NA
D: NA
V: TRBV29-1

DNA: TGCGCCAGCAGCCAGACAGCGACAAGCAATCAGCCCCAGCATTTT
CDR3: CASSQTATSNQPQHF
J: TRBJ1-5
size: NA
D: NA
V: TRBV4-1

DNA: TGTGCCAGCAGCTTATTAAGCGGGGAGCAGTTCTTC
CDR3: CASSLLSGEQFF
J: TRBJ2-1
size: few
D: NA
V: TRBV5-4

DNA: TGTGCCAGCAGTTACTCGAATCGGGGCCCCTACAATGAGCAGTTCTTC
CDR3: CASSYSNRGPYNEQFF
J: TRBJ2-1
size: NA
D: NA
V: TRBV6-5

DNA: TGTGCCAGCAGTTTGACTAGCGGCGCGGCGTCCTACGAGCAGTACTTC
CDR3: CASSLTSGAASYEQYF
J: TRBJ2-7
size: NA
D: TRBD2
V: TRBV28

DNA: TGTGCCACCAGCAGAGATCTTGGGTATTCGCAGGGGAACACTGAAGCTTTCTTT
CDR3: CATSRDLGYSQGNTEAFF
J: TRBJ1-1
size: NA
D: NA
V: TRBV15

DNA: TGCGCCAGCAGCTTGGGCCCGAACACTGAAGCTTTCTTT
CDR3: CASSLGPNTEAFF
J: TRBJ1-1
size: NA
D: NA
V: TRBV5-1

DNA: TGTGCCAGCTCCTTCGACAGAGGGGGTCAGCCCCAGCATTTT
CDR3: CASSFDRGGQPQHF
J: TRBJ1-5
size: NA
D: NA
V: TRBV18

DNA: TGTGCCTGGAGTCCAGGACAGAACACTGAAGCTTTCTTT
CDR3: CAWSPGQNTEAFF
J: TRBJ1-1
size: NA
D: NA
V: TRBV30

DNA: TGTGCCAGCAGCTTAGCGGGGAGCCCCTATAACGAGCAGTACTTC
CDR3: CASSLAGSPYNEQYF
J: TRBJ2-7
size: NA
D: NA
V: TRBV7-2

DNA: TGTGCCAGCAGGATAACAGGGGGCAATTCACCCCTCCACTTT
CDR3: CASRITGGNSPLHF
J: TRBJ1-6
size: NA
D: TRBD1
V: TRBV28

DNA: TGTGCCAGCAGGGCCTGGGCAGAGCAGTACTTC
CDR3: CASRAWAEQYF
J: TRBJ2-7
size: once
D: NA
V: TRBV25-1

DNA: TGTGCCTGGAGTTTGGGGGGGCTGTCGGCTTTTGGCTACACCTTC
CDR3: CAWSLGGLSAFGYTF
J: TRBJ1-2
size: NA
D: NA
V: TRBV30

DNA: TGTGCTAGCAGCCCGGGACTAGCGGGGGACAATGAGCAGTTCTTC
CDR3: CASSPGLAGDNEQFF
J: TRBJ2-1
size: NA
D: TRBD2
V: TRBV7-7

DNA: TGTGCCAGTAGCACGACAGGGCAGAACTATGGCTACACCTTC
CDR3: CASSTTGQNYGYTF
J: TRBJ1-2
size: NA
D: TRBD1
V: TRBV19

DNA: TGTGCCAGCCGTCAGGAGGGGGTCTACGAGCAGTACTTC
CDR3: CASRQEGVYEQYF
J: TRBJ2-7
size: NA
D: NA
V: TRBV6-5

DNA: TGTGCCAGCTCACCACCGACTCCGAGCTCCTACAATGAGCAGTTCTTC
CDR3: CASSPPTPSSYNEQFF
J: TRBJ2-1
size: NA
D: NA
V: TRBV18

DNA: TGCGCCAGCGCCGAGGGGCTCTCCTACAATGAGCAGTTCTTC
CDR3: CASAEGLSYNEQFF
J: TRBJ2-1
size: NA
D: NA
V: TRBV5-1

DNA: TGCGCCAGCAGCTTGGCCTCGGGCGGGCCCAGCTCCTATAATTCACCCCTCCACTTT
CDR3: CASSLASGGPSSYNSPLHF
J: TRBJ1-6
size: NA
D: NA
V: TRBV5-1

DNA: TGCGCCAGCAGCTTGGGAGCGGGAGCAATATACGAGCAGTACTTC
CDR3: CASSLGAGAIYEQYF
J: TRBJ2-7
size: NA
D: TRBD2
V: TRBV5-1

DNA: TGTGCCAGCAGTTTAGGTGCTGGGTTCGAGCAGTACTTC
CDR3: CASSLGAGFEQYF
J: TRBJ2-7
size: NA
D: NA
V: TRBV12-3/TRBV12-4

DNA: TGTGCCAGCGCTAAGCAGGGGGCGAACTATGGCTACACCTTC
CDR3: CASAKQGANYGYTF
J: TRBJ1-2
size: NA
D: TRBD1
V: TRBV7-9

DNA: TGCGCCAGCAGTCAATCGATATCCGAGCAGTACTTC
CDR3: CASSQSISEQYF
J: TRBJ2-7
size: NA
D: NA
V: TRBV23-1